This TCR beta chain originates from a study of shared clonotypes between healthy human individuals. Study overall: CD4 naive and memory got three plates each, CD8 naive two, CD8 memory one.

CD4+ cells yielded CD45RA+ naive and CD45RA-negative memory subsets. The CDR3 covers 12 residues. Germline V gives CDR1 SGHTA, CDR2 FQGNSA. The V and J ends lost 3 bases and 0 bases respectively, with 0 bases between them. A deep-level run was used for the assay. Clones were sequenced by immunoSEQ multiplex PCR, and TCRdb holds only the in-frame ones, with some missing. The data show some 650,000 clones, about 96% seen once. V gene TRBV7-2 combines with J gene TRBJ1-3; the D is unclear. The source material was naive CD4+ T cells sorted from blood. Subset denoted: CD45RA+ positively selected. This receptor was identified in a woman between 25 and 40 years old in good health. CDR3 bases: TGTGCCAGCAGCTTCTCTGGAAACACCATATATTTT. As protein: CASSFSGNTIYF.